This entry lists 32 T cell receptor beta chains sequenced from one sample in a study of post-analysis software for immune sequencing data (dated by TCRdb to the mid-2010s). The time point label, as the study defines it: second blood draw from one MS patient after hematopoietic stem cell transplantation. Libraries were constructed by PCR. The sequencing machine was an Illumina HiSeq 2500. To reduce PCR and sequencing biases, unique molecular identifiers were incorporated into the TCR beta cDNA libraries. The raw public data were reprocessed by TCRdb itself: fastp quality trimming at Q25, MiXCR clonotype calling, in-frame beta chains only. Every entry covers one CDR3 protein and lists the most common genes and DNA from its rows. The sample contains 160,000 or so distinct CDR3 sequences, 36% of them found a single time. Roughly 28% of the sample rests with the top ten. Material: blood, obtained after autologous hematopoietic stem cell transplantation. The receptors were sampled from a girl aged 10-17 years with multiple sclerosis. Donor details come from another sample of the same person, matched by shared clones.

Only a few counts were recorded for this clonotype. CDR3 in amino acids: CASSPEVGHSYEQYF. In DNA, the CDR3 is TGTGCCAGCTCGCCCGAGGTGGGCCACTCCTACGAGCAGTACTTC. V gene TRBV7-6 combines with J gene TRBJ2-7; D gene uncertain. This CDR3 contains 15 residues. V lost 8 bases and J 0 bases, leaving 17 bases between the germline ends. The germline CDR1 and CDR2 sequences are SGHVS and FNYEAQ.

The chain combines TRBV29-1 with TRBJ2-4, with D unresolved. Germline assignment: CDR1 SQVTM and CDR2 ANQGSEA. CDR3 length equals 11 residues. With 6 bases removed from V and 0 bases from J, the gap between germline ends came to 3 bases. The CDR3 is CSVLAKNIQYF. Written as DNA, the CDR3 is TGCAGCGTCCTAGCCAAAAACATTCAGTACTTC.

The chain has TRBV14 and TRBJ1-1; TRBD1 is a possible D gene (6 bases). This CDR3 has 14 amino acids. Between the trimmed V and J ends, which lost 2 bases and 8 bases, there was a span of 15 bases. Looked up from germline, CDR1 is SGHDN and CDR2 is FVKESK. CDR3 sequence (DNA): TGTGCCAGCAGCCAATTCCCCGGGACAAGAGAAGCTTTCTTT. Its translation: CASSQFPGTREAFF.

Note on this clonotype: One junction end disagrees with the germline gene, perhaps due to a read error. The chain has TRBV5-1 and TRBJ2-7; D unresolved. Per the germline V gene, CDR1 is SGHRS and CDR2 is YFSETQ. CDR3 length equals 13 residues. The CDR3 DNA follows: TGCGCCGGCAGCTTGGACCAGATCTACGAGCAGTACTTC. It translates to CAGSLDQIYEQYF.

This clonotype came up a few times. The gene calls are TRBV7-9 and TRBJ2-1; D not resolved. The CDR3 is 12 amino acids. The V end was cut by 2 bases, the J end by 9 bases, with 8 bases between. The germline V gene has CDR1 SEHNR and CDR2 FQNEAQ (reference sequence). The CDR3 bases are TGTGCCAGCAGCTTATTCAAATTTGAGCAGTTCTTC. This translates into CASSLFKFEQFF.

The chain recombines TRBV6-1 with TRBJ2-3; D is possibly TRBD1 or TRBD2 (6 bases each). With 1 base removed from V and 1 base from J, the gap between germline ends came to 12 bases. CDR1 MNHNS and CDR2 SASEGT come from the germline V gene. The CDR3 sequence is 16 residues long. The CDR3 here is CASSEGGGGGTDTQYF. CDR3 DNA: TGTGCCAGCAGTGAAGGAGGGGGAGGCGGCACAGATACGCAGTATTTT.

This clonotype appeared many times. The chain has TRBV5-6 and TRBJ2-7; D is possibly TRBD1 (6 bases). Germline V gene sequence: CDR1 SGHDT, CDR2 YYEEEE. The ends were cut back, 3 bases at V and 1 base at J, with 11 bases in the middle. This CDR3 has 14 amino acids. The CDR3 bases are TGTGCCAGCAGCTCCCCAGGGGATTCCTACGAGCAGTACTTC. Its translation is CASSSPGDSYEQYF.

This clonotype was seen a handful of times. This chain uses TRBV12-3 or TRBV12-4 with TRBJ2-1; TRBD2 matches at 8 bases. This CDR3 region has 15 residues. The junction had 8 bases not matched to a gene; V was cut back by 6 bases and J by 4 bases. CDR3 DNA: TGTGCCAGCAGGTCCGGGACTAGTCGGTACAATGAGCAGTTCTTC. This translates into CASRSGTSRYNEQFF.

The V call is TRBV2, the J call TRBJ2-3, with D unresolved. CDR3 size: 13 residues. Trimming cost V 4 bases and J 3 bases, with 8 bases left between them. Germline V gene sequence: CDR1 SNHLY, CDR2 FYNNEI. The CDR3, as DNA: TGTGCCAGCAGTGCGCTCGGAACAGATACGCAGTATTTT. It translates to CASSALGTDTQYF.

The sample holds a few counts of this clonotype. This chain links TRBV6-5 with TRBJ2-1, with a tentative D call TRBD2 (6 bases). With the DNA end fitting TRBJ2-7 better, the J assignment may be wrong. This CDR3 has 15 residues. Germline loops: CDR1 MNHEY, CDR2 SVGAGI. The CDR3 reads CASSRPGVSYNEQYF. The DNA for the CDR3 is TGTGCCAGCAGCCGGCCGGGGGTGTCCTACAATGAGCAGTACTTC.

The table lists this clonotype with a few counts. The chain recombines TRBV6-6 with TRBJ2-7, with 7 nucleotides matching TRBD1. Looked up from germline, CDR1 is MNHNY and CDR2 is SVGAGI (reference sequence). The CDR3 consists of 16 residues. J gave up 2 bases and V 1 base, and 8 bases lay outside the gene matches. CDR3 in amino acids: CASSYLRQGITYEQYF. DNA for the CDR3: TGTGCCAGCAGTTACTTGAGACAGGGAATTACCTACGAGCAGTACTTC.

This clonotype was detected many times. This chain connects TRBV29-1 to TRBJ2-1, with TRBD2 as a possible D gene (5 bases). Trimming shortened V by 3 bases and J by 6 bases, and 12 bases separated the two germline ends. Germline V gives CDR1 SQVTM, CDR2 ANQGSEA. The CDR3 has 13 amino acids. The CDR3 DNA is TGCAGCGTTGATTACGGGAAAAGCAATGAGCAGTTCTTC. The encoded protein is CSVDYGKSNEQFF.

This sequence joins TRBV9 and TRBJ2-3; 10 bases are shared with TRBD2. Trimming removed 0 bases from V and 5 bases from J; junction bases left unmatched: 9. From germline, CDR1 is SGDLS and CDR2 YYNGEE. This CDR3 is built from 17 residues. CDR3 DNA: TGTGCCAGCAGCGTAGGGTCCCTAGCGGGAGCGGAAGATACGCAGTATTTT. Translated: CASSVGSLAGAEDTQYF.

As to this clonotype: Being one base from a much bigger clone, this may be a read error. This chain links TRBV29-1 with TRBJ2-2; possible D gene TRBD2, 5 bases. Germline CDR1 is SQVTM and CDR2 is ANQGSEA. The CDR3 totals 13 residues. The CDR3 protein is CSVEVGSTGERFF. The CDR3 DNA sequence: TGCAGCGTTGAAGTGGGTAGCACCGGGGAGCGGTTTTTT.

V gene TRBV7-2 combines with J gene TRBJ2-3; 12 bases match TRBD2. Unmatched junction bases numbered 3, after V lost 4 bases and J lost 1 base. Germline V gene lookup returns CDR1 SGHTA and CDR2 FQGNSA. This CDR3 is 16 amino acids long. The CDR3: CTSSSRLAGGTDTQYF. CDR3 nucleotide sequence: TGTACCAGCAGCTCCCGACTAGCGGGAGGCACAGATACGCAGTATTTT.

The sample holds a few counts of this clonotype. The gene calls are TRBV20-1 and TRBJ2-5; D gene ambiguous. The CDR3 is 11 residues long. Looked up from germline, CDR1 is DFQATT and CDR2 is SNEGSKA (reference sequence). Trimming stripped 0 bases from V and 7 bases from J, with 6 bases between. The CDR3 region is CSAREPGTQYF. The CDR3 nucleotides are TGCAGTGCTAGAGAGCCTGGGACCCAGTACTTC.

This clonotype was seen more than once but under ten times. The J gene is TRBJ2-1, the V gene TRBV24-1; TRBD2 aligns across 7 bases. This CDR3 is built from 16 residues. Trimming removed 3 bases from V and 3 bases from J; junction bases left unmatched: 7. Germline values: CDR1 KGHDR, CDR2 SFDVKD. CDR3 DNA: TGTGCCACCAGTGATCGTGCCGGGGAGGGCTACAATGAGCAGTTCTTC. Its protein is CATSDRAGEGYNEQFF.

The chain combines TRBV20-1 with TRBJ2-7; 8 nucleotides align to TRBD2. The CDR3 has 15 amino acids. J lost 1 base, V lost 0 bases, and 5 bases had no gene match. The V gene's germline CDR1 is DFQATT and CDR2 SNEGSKA (reference sequence). Here the CDR3 DNA reads TGCAGTGCTAGAGATGTAGCGGGGACGTCCTACGAGCAGTACTTC. Its translation: CSARDVAGTSYEQYF.

The V gene is TRBV7-3, the J gene TRBJ2-4; 7 bases are a match to TRBD2. The J call is uncertain, as TRBJ2-7 better fits the DNA end. The germline V gene has CDR1 SGHTA and CDR2 FQGTGA. This CDR3 has 20 amino acids. The CDR3 loop is CASSLESRASGLVGAYEQYF. In DNA, the CDR3 is TGTGCCAGCAGCTTGGAGTCCCGGGCTAGCGGCTTGGTTGGCGCCTACGAGCAGTACTTC.

The V gene is TRBV6-6, the J gene TRBJ2-1, with D tentatively TRBD1 (6 bases). Between the trimmed V and J ends, which lost 6 bases and 8 bases, there was a span of 14 bases. Germline V lookup: CDR1 MNHNY, CDR2 SVGAGI (reference sequence). The CDR3 extends over 13 amino acids. The CDR3 region is CASSLRQVHEQFF. The DNA of the CDR3 is TGTGCCAGCAGCTTAAGACAGGTTCATGAGCAGTTCTTC.

There are a few counts of this clonotype. The CDR3: CASRTRGAKNIQYF. CDR3 DNA: TGTGCCAGCAGGACTAGGGGTGCCAAAAACATTCAGTACTTC. The chain joins TRBV27 to TRBJ2-4; tentatively, D is TRBD2 (6 bases). This CDR3 is 14 amino acids long. V lost 6 bases, J lost 1 base, and 10 bases lay in between. Germline V lookup: CDR1 MNHEY, CDR2 SMNVEV (reference sequence).

This clonotype was detected only a few times. This may be a read error: a much more frequent sequence differs by one nucleotide. The V call is TRBV20-1, the J call TRBJ2-7; 9 positions match TRBD2. V shed 3 bases and J 8 bases; nucleotides not matched to a gene: 11. Germline lookup yields CDR1 DFQATT and CDR2 SNEGSKA (reference sequence). The CDR3 runs to 14 residues. The CDR3 DNA sequence: TGCAGTGCTAGTAGTAGCGGGAGCCCCCTCAAGCAGTACTTC. Translated: CSASSSGSPLKQYF.

The gene calls are TRBV20-1 and TRBJ2-5; D gene unclear. Germline loops: CDR1 DFQATT, CDR2 SNEGSKA (reference sequence). CDR3 length: 14 amino acids. V lost 2 bases to trimming and J lost 2 bases, with 12 bases between them. CDR3 sequence: CSARSETPQETQYF. The CDR3 nucleotides are TGCAGTGCTAGATCCGAGACCCCTCAAGAGACCCAGTACTTC.

This clonotype was seen only a few times. The V and J genes are TRBV7-3 and TRBJ2-3; D might be TRBD1 (6 bases). Trimming took 1 base from V and 0 from J, leaving 17 bases between them. This CDR3 comprises 18 residues. CDR1 is SGHTA, CDR2 FQGTGA, per germline. The CDR3 region is CASSLKLTGPYSTDTQYF. The DNA of the CDR3 is TGTGCCAGCAGCTTAAAGTTGACAGGCCCCTATAGCACAGATACGCAGTATTTT.

The chain carries TRBV7-3 and TRBJ2-1, with 10 bases that match TRBD2. The V gene end was trimmed by 2 bases and the J gene end by 8 bases; junction bases not matched to a gene: 12. Germline values: CDR1 SGHTA, CDR2 FQGTGA. CDR3 length: 17 amino acids. DNA for the CDR3: TGTGCCAGCAGCTTAGTCGCTGGGCTAGCGGGAGTGGATGAGCAGTTCTTC. It encodes CASSLVAGLAGVDEQFF.

This clonotype was seen only a few times. The chain links TRBV13 to TRBJ2-6, with TRBD1 matching over 8 bases. There are 18 residues in the CDR3. V lost 5 bases, J lost 0 bases, and 9 bases stayed unmatched. Germline V gene sequence: CDR1 PRHDT, CDR2 FYEKMQ (reference sequence). The CDR3 loop is CASSVLDRVISGANVLTF. CDR3 bases: TGTGCCAGCAGCGTACTGGACAGGGTGATCTCTGGGGCCAACGTCCTGACTTTC. Based on the CDR3 plus reference TRBV13 and TRBJ2-6, the full variable domain is AAGVIQSPRHLIKEKRETATLKCYPIPRHDTVYWYQQGPGQDPQFLISFYEKMQSDKGSIPDRFSAQQFSDYHSELNMSSLELGDSALYFCASSVLDRVISGANVLTFGAGSRLTVL.

A few counts support this clonotype. The rearrangement uses TRBV29-1 and TRBJ2-1; D is perhaps TRBD1 (6 bases). V was pared by 6 bases and J by 7 bases, with 25 bases between. Germline-derived CDR1 and CDR2 are SQVTM and ANQGSEA. CDR3 length: 16 residues. This CDR3 is CSVPTTGLLRANEQFF. The CDR3 bases are TGCAGCGTGCCTACAACAGGGCTCCTCCGGGCAAATGAGCAGTTCTTC.

V is TRBV7-3 and J is TRBJ2-1, with TRBD1 as a possible D gene (6 bases). The length of the CDR3 is 15 residues. V lost 4 bases to trimming and J lost 8 bases, with 18 bases between them. CDR1 is SGHTA and CDR2 is FQGTGA in the germline V gene. The CDR3 nucleotides are TGTGCCAGCAGCTCTCTTCAGGGGCGTAACGATGAGCAGTTCTTC. Residues: CASSSLQGRNDEQFF.

J is TRBJ2-1 and V is TRBV7-2; D might be TRBD1 or TRBD2, each matching 5 bases. V lost 5 bases, J lost 9 bases, and 14 bases lay in between. This CDR3 spans 13 amino acids. The germline gives CDR1 SGHTA, CDR2 FQGNSA. Here the CDR3 reads CASSGPQGAEQFF. CDR3 in DNA: TGTGCCAGCAGCGGGCCTCAGGGAGCTGAGCAGTTCTTC.

This clonotype is deemed large (0.1 to 1%). The chain combines TRBV7-2 with TRBJ2-3, with D maybe TRBD2 (6 bases). The CDR3 sequence is 13 residues long. Germline assignment: CDR1 SGHTA and CDR2 FQGNSA. Trimming shortened V by 11 bases and J by 0 bases, and 12 bases separated the two germline ends. CDR3 nucleotides: TGTGCCCTGGGGGGAGAAAGCACAGATACGCAGTATTTT. Its translation is CALGGESTDTQYF.

The chain carries TRBV11-2 and TRBJ2-2; a weak D match, TRBD1 (5 bases). Germline CDR1 reads SGHAT; CDR2 reads FQNNGV. Between the trimmed V and J ends, which lost 5 bases and 10 bases, there was a span of 8 bases. This CDR3 is 11 amino acids long. The CDR3 bases are TGTGCCAGCAGCCACGGACAGGAGCTGTTTTTT. This sequence encodes CASSHGQELFF.

CDR3 region: CASSQADTQYF. CDR3 DNA sequence: TGCGCCAGCAGCCAAGCAGATACGCAGTATTTT. This chain links TRBV4-1 with TRBJ2-3; D is undetermined. Trimming removed 1 base from V and 4 bases from J, with 0 bases in between. The CDR3 covers 11 residues. CDR1 MGHRA and CDR2 YSYEKL come from the germline V gene.